The rows below give T cell receptor beta chains drawn from one sample of a study of OX40 agonist ivuxolimab in advanced cancers. Assay used: immunoSEQ multiplex PCR; TCRdb lists only in-frame clones, some missing. The data contain 79,000 or so clones, about 89% of them singletons. This specimen consisted of CD4+ or CD8+ T cells sorted from blood, obtained in a trial of the OX40 agonist ivuxolimab. These TCRs come from an adult with an advanced solid tumor such as melanoma, head and neck, liver or kidney cancer. Each CDR3 is given with its conserved first and last residue. The order of the fields is CDR3 protein, CDR3 length, V gene, J gene.

cdr3_aa: CASSQTGATYGYTF
cdr3_length: 14
v_call: TRBV4-3
j_call: TRBJ1-2

cdr3_aa: CASSSHGGELFF
cdr3_length: 12
v_call: TRBV7-2
j_call: TRBJ2-2

cdr3_aa: CASSYGGWTGFFF
cdr3_length: 13
v_call: TRBV6-5
j_call: TRBJ1-1

cdr3_aa: CASSRRQGEAFF
cdr3_length: 12
v_call: TRBV28
j_call: TRBJ1-1

cdr3_aa: CASRSGPGTGRRSNQPQHF
cdr3_length: 19
v_call: TRBV12-2
j_call: TRBJ1-5

cdr3_aa: CASSLRRYYGYTF
cdr3_length: 13
v_call: TRBV5-6
j_call: TRBJ1-2

cdr3_aa: CATRGVSEETQYF
cdr3_length: 13
v_call: TRBV5-1
j_call: TRBJ2-5

cdr3_aa: CASRATASGELFF
cdr3_length: 13
v_call: TRBV6-1
j_call: TRBJ2-2

cdr3_aa: CASSGGGLDNEQFF
cdr3_length: 14
v_call: TRBV9
j_call: TRBJ2-1

cdr3_aa: CASSWDYLAKNIQYF
cdr3_length: 15
v_call: TRBV6-1
j_call: TRBJ2-4

cdr3_aa: CASSYEGNTEAFF
cdr3_length: 13
v_call: TRBV6-5
j_call: TRBJ1-1

cdr3_aa: CASSLEGWSGDGKNIQYF
cdr3_length: 18
v_call: TRBV11-3
j_call: TRBJ2-4

cdr3_aa: CASSTPTGANVLTF
cdr3_length: 14
v_call: TRBV25-1
j_call: TRBJ2-6

cdr3_aa: CAWSGQWGREGQPQHF
cdr3_length: 16
v_call: TRBV30
j_call: TRBJ1-5

cdr3_aa: CASILQPQHF
cdr3_length: 10
v_call: TRBV6-5
j_call: TRBJ1-5

cdr3_aa: CASSHSPGLAGANEQYF
cdr3_length: 17
v_call: TRBV19
j_call: TRBJ2-7

cdr3_aa: CAWRRTGGYEQYF
cdr3_length: 13
v_call: TRBV30
j_call: TRBJ2-7

cdr3_aa: CASSYSDRGVNEQYF
cdr3_length: 15
v_call: TRBV6-6
j_call: TRBJ2-7

cdr3_aa: CASSLGTGYSYEQYF
cdr3_length: 15
v_call: TRBV7-2
j_call: TRBJ2-7

cdr3_aa: CASSLAGAREQYF
cdr3_length: 13
v_call: TRBV7-9
j_call: TRBJ2-5

cdr3_aa: CASSYGGQGETQYF
cdr3_length: 14
v_call: TRBV6-6
j_call: TRBJ2-5

cdr3_aa: CASSANPTSGRTTDTQYF
cdr3_length: 18
v_call: TRBV6-1
j_call: TRBJ2-3

cdr3_aa: CASSLEPGRPISF
cdr3_length: 13
v_call: TRBV27
j_call: TRBJ1-2

cdr3_aa: CASSFETSGHNEQFF
cdr3_length: 15
v_call: TRBV5-1
j_call: TRBJ2-1

cdr3_aa: CAWATGGVETQYF
cdr3_length: 13
v_call: TRBV30
j_call: TRBJ2-5

cdr3_aa: CASRAISGNTGELFF
cdr3_length: 15
v_call: TRBV7-8
j_call: TRBJ2-2

cdr3_aa: CAITPGRDRMKEQYF
cdr3_length: 15
v_call: TRBV10-1
j_call: TRBJ2-7

cdr3_aa: CASSLGGKYQETQYF
cdr3_length: 15
v_call: TRBV28
j_call: TRBJ2-5

cdr3_aa: CASSYSGTGMYGYTF
cdr3_length: 15
v_call: TRBV6-5
j_call: TRBJ1-2

cdr3_aa: CASKAGVYNEQFF
cdr3_length: 13
v_call: TRBV5-1
j_call: TRBJ2-1

cdr3_aa: CASSFDGSMNTEAFF
cdr3_length: 15
v_call: TRBV13
j_call: TRBJ1-1

cdr3_aa: CASRPGQRNYEQYF
cdr3_length: 14
v_call: TRBV25-1
j_call: TRBJ2-7

cdr3_aa: CASSQGQSSYNEQFF
cdr3_length: 15
v_call: TRBV5-5
j_call: TRBJ2-1

cdr3_aa: CASSRQGPQGTGELFF
cdr3_length: 16
v_call: TRBV18
j_call: TRBJ2-2

cdr3_aa: CASSLQYNEQFF
cdr3_length: 12
v_call: TRBV28
j_call: TRBJ2-1

cdr3_aa: CASSPRTSGGYRGNTGELFF
cdr3_length: 20
v_call: TRBV5-1
j_call: TRBJ2-2

cdr3_aa: CASSTETRVEQYF
cdr3_length: 13
v_call: TRBV19
j_call: TRBJ2-7

cdr3_aa: CASRGSGSSGEQFF
cdr3_length: 14
v_call: TRBV6-6
j_call: TRBJ2-1

cdr3_aa: CASSTRGGSGGELFF
cdr3_length: 15
v_call: TRBV9
j_call: TRBJ2-2

cdr3_aa: CASSRALPSHNEQFF
cdr3_length: 15
v_call: TRBV28
j_call: TRBJ2-1

cdr3_aa: CASSIGLVNEQFF
cdr3_length: 13
v_call: TRBV19
j_call: TRBJ2-1

cdr3_aa: CASNFVGGRTQNTEAFF
cdr3_length: 17
v_call: TRBV5-1
j_call: TRBJ1-1

cdr3_aa: CASSEQQGNQPQHF
cdr3_length: 14
v_call: TRBV6-1
j_call: TRBJ1-5

cdr3_aa: CAIRSGGRVDTQYF
cdr3_length: 14
v_call: TRBV10-3
j_call: TRBJ2-3

cdr3_aa: CASSEMTGVGTEAFF
cdr3_length: 15
v_call: TRBV11-2
j_call: TRBJ1-1

cdr3_aa: CAWSPPQSNQPQHF
cdr3_length: 14
v_call: TRBV30
j_call: TRBJ1-5

cdr3_aa: CASTGQVSYNEQFF
cdr3_length: 14
v_call: TRBV2
j_call: TRBJ2-1

cdr3_aa: CASSLGQGYNEQFF
cdr3_length: 14
v_call: TRBV5-1
j_call: TRBJ2-1

cdr3_aa: CASSSKREHANEQFF
cdr3_length: 15
v_call: TRBV5-4
j_call: TRBJ2-1